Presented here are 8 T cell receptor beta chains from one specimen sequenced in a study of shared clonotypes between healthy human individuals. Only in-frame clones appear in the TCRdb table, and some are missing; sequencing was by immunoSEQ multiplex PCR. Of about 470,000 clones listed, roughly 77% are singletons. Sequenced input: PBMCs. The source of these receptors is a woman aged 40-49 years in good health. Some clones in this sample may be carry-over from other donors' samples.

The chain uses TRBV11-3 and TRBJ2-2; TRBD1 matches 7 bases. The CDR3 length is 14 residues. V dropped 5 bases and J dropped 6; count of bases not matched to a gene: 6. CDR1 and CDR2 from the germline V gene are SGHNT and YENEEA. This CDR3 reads CASSEDRWAGELFF. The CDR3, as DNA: TGTGCCAGCAGCGAGGACAGGTGGGCCGGGGAGCTGTTTTTT.

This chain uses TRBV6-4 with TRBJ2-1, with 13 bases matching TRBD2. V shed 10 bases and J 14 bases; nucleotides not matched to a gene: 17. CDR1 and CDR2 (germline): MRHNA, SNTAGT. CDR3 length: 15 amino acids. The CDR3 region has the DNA TGTGCCACCCGAACACACCCCGGGACTAGCGGGATTGAGTTCTTC. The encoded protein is CATRTHPGTSGIEFF.

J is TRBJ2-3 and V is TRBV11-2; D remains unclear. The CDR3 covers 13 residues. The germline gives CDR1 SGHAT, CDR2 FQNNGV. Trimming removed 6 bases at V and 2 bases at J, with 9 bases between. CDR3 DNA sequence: TGTGCCAGCAGTCGAGGAAACACAGATACGCAGTATTTT. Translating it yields CASSRGNTDTQYF. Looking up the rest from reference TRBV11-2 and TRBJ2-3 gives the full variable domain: EAGVAQSPRYKIIEKRQSVAFWCNPISGHATLYWYQQILGQGPKLLIQFQNNGVVDDSQLPKDRFSAERLKGVDSTLKIQPAKLEDSAVYLCASSRGNTDTQYFGPGTRLTVL.

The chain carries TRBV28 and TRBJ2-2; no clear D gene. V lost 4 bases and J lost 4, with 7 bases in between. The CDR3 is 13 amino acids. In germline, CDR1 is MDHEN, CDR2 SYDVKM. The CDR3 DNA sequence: TGTGCCAGCAGTTACGAGGCCACCGGGGAGCTGTTTTTT. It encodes CASSYEATGELFF.

The CDR3 region is CASSPGQGGYNEQFF. CDR3 in DNA: TGTGCCAGCAGCCCGGGACAGGGAGGCTACAATGAGCAGTTCTTC. The chain joins TRBV5-4 to TRBJ2-1; 9 positions match TRBD1. Germline assignment: CDR1 SGHNT and CDR2 YYREEE (reference sequence). CDR3 length equals 15 residues. The V gene end was trimmed by 4 bases and the J gene end by 3 bases; junction bases not matched to a gene: 5.

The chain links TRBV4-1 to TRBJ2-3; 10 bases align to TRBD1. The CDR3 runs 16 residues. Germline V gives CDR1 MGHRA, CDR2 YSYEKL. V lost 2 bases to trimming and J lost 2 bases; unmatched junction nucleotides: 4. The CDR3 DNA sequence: TGCGCCAGCAGCCAACGACAGGGGGCTTCCACAGATACGCAGTATTTT. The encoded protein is CASSQRQGASTDTQYF.

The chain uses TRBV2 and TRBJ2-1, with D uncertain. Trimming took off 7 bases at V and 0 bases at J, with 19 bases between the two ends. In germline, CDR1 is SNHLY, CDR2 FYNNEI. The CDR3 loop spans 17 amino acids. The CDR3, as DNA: TGTGCCAGCACGAACGGAACTAAAAACAGCTCCTACAATGAGCAGTTCTTC. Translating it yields CASTNGTKNSSYNEQFF.

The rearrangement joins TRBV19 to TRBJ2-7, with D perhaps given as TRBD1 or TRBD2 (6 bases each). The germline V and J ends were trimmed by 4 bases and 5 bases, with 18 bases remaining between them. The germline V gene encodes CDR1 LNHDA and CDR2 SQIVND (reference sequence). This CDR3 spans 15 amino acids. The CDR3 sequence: CASSTGTTGAHEQYF. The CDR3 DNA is TGTGCCAGTAGTACCGGGACAACGGGGGCCCACGAGCAGTACTTC.